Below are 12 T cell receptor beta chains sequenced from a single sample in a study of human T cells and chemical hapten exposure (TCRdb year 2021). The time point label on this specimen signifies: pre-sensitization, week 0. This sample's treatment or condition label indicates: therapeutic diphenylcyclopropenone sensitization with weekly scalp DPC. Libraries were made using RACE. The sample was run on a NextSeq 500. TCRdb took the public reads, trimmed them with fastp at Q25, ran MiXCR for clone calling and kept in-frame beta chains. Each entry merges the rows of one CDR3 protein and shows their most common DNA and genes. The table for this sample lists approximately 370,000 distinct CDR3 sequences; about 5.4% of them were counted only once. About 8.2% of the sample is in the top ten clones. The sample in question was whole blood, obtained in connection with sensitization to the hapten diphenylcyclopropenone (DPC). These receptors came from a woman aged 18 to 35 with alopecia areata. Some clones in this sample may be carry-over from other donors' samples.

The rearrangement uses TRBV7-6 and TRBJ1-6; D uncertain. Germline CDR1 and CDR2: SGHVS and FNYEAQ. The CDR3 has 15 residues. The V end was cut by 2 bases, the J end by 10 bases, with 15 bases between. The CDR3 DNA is TGTGCCAGCAGCTTACGCCCCGGGATAGAATCACCCCTCCACTTT. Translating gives CASSLRPGIESPLHF.

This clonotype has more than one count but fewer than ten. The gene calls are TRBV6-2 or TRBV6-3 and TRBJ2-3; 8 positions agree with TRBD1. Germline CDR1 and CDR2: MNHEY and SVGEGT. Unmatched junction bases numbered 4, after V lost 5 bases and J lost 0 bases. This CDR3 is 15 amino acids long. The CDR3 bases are TGTGCCAGCAGTGCCAACAGGGGGAGCACAGATACGCAGTATTTT. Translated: CASSANRGSTDTQYF.

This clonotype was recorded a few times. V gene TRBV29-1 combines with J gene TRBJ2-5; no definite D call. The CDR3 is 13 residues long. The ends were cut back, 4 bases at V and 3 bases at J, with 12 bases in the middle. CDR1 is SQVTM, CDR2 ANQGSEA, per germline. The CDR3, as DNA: TGCAGCGTTGGTCCCCTAAGAGAAGAGACCCAGTACTTC. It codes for CSVGPLREETQYF. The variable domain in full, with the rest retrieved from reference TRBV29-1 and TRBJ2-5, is SAVISQKPSRDICQRGTSLTIQCQVDSQVTMMFWYRQQPGQSLTLIATANQGSEATYESGFVIDKFPISRPNLTFSTLTVSNMSPEDSSIYLCSVGPLREETQYFGPGTRLLVL.

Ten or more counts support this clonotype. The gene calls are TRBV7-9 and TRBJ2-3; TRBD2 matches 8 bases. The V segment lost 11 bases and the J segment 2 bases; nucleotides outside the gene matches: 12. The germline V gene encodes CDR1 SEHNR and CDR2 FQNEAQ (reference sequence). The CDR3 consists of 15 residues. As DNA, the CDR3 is TGTGCCTGCATAAACGGAGCGGGGGTCACAGATACGCAGTATTTT. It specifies CACINGAGVTDTQYF.

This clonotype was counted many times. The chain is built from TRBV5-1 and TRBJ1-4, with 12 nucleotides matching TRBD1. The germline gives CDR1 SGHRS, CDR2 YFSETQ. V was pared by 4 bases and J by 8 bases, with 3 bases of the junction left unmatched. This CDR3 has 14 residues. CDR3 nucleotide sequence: TGCGCCAGCAGCGTGGGACAGGGGGCCGAAAAACTGTTTTTT. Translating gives CASSVGQGAEKLFF. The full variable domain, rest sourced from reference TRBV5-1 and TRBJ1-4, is KAGVTQTPRYLIKTRGQQVTLSCSPISGHRSVSWYQQTPGQGLQFLFEYFSETQRNKGNFPGRFSGRQFSNSRSEMNVSTLELGDSALYLCASSVGQGAEKLFFGSGTQLSVL.

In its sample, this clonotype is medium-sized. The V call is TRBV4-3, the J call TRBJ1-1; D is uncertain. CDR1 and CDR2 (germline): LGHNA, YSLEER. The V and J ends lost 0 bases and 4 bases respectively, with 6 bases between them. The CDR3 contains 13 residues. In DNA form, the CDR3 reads TGCGCCAGCAGCCAAGAATTCGGCACTGAAGCTTTCTTT. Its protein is CASSQEFGTEAFF.

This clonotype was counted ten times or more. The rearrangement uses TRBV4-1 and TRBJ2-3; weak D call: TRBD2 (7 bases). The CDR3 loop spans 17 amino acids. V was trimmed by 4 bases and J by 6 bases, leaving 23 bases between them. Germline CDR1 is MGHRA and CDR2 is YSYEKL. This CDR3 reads CASSRDGGAGASDTQYF. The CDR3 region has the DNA TGCGCCAGCAGCCGAGACGGCGGGGCGGGGGCATCGGATACGCAGTATTTT.

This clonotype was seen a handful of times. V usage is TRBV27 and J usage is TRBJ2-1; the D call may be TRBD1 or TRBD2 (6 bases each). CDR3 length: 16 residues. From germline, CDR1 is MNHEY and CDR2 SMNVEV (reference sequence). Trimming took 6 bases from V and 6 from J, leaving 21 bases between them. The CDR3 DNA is TGTGCCAGCAGCCGCGGGGACACAGACTACTCCAATGAGCAGTTCTTC. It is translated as CASSRGDTDYSNEQFF.

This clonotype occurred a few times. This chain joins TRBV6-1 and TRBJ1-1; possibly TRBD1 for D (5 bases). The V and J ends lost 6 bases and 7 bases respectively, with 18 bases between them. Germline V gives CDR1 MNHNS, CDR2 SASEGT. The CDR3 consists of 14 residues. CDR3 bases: TGTGCCAGCAGGGGAGGGGAGAAGGTCGGTGAAGCTTTCTTT. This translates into CASRGGEKVGEAFF.

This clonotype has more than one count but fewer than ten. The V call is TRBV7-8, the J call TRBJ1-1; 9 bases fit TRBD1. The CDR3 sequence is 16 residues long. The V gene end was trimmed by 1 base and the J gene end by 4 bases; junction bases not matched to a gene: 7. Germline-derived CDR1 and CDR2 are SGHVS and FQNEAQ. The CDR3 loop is CASSLDRTGEVTEAFF. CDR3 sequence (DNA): TGTGCCAGCAGCTTAGACCGGACAGGGGAAGTCACTGAAGCTTTCTTT. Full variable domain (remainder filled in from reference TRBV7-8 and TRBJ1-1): GAGVSQSPRYKVAKRGQDVALRCDPISGHVSLFWYQQALGQGPEFLTYFQNEAQLDKSGLPSDRFFAERPEGSVSTLKIQRTQQEDSAVYLCASSLDRTGEVTEAFFGQGTRLTVV.

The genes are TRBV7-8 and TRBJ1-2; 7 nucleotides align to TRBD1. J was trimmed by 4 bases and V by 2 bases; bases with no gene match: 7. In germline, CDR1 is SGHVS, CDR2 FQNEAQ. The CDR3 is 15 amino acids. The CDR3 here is CASSLMTGSLYGYTF. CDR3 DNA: TGTGCCAGCAGCTTAATGACAGGGAGCCTCTATGGCTACACCTTC.

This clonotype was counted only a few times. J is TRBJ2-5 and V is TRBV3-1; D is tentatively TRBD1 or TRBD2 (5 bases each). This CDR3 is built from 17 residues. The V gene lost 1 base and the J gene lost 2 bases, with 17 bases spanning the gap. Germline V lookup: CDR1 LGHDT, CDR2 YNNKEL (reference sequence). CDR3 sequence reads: CASSQGGLAEVQETQYF. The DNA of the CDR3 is TGTGCCAGCAGCCAAGGGGGCCTAGCTGAGGTACAAGAGACCCAGTACTTC.